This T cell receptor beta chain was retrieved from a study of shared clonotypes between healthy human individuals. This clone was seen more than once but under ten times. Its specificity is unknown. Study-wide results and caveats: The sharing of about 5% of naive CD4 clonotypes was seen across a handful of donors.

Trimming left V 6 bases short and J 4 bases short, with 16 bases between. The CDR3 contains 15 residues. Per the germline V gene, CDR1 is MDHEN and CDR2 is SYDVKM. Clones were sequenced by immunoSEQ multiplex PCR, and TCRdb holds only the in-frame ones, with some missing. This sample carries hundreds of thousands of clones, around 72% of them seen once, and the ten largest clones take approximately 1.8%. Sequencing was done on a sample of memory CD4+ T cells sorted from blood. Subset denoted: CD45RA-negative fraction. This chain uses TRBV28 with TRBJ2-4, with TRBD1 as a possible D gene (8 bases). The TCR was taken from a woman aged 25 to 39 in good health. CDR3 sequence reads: CASRHSGTGKNIQYF. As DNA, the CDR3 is TGTGCCAGCAGACACAGCGGGACAGGAAAAAACATTCAGTACTTC.